The present entry profiles one TCR beta chain with its context. Its antigen is unidentified. The sample comes from a study of Ad26.COV2.S vaccination and SARS-CoV-2 variants. For the study at large: Dosing was one shot or two shots 56 days apart. Study-wide points: Ad26.COV2.S recipients had broader spike-specific TCRs (P = 0.0014). Placebo recipients and vaccine recipients were similar in non-spike TCR breadth.

The protocol was immunoSEQ multiplex PCR, while the TCRdb copy is restricted to in-frame clones and leaves out a portion. The sample has around 450,000 clones; around 87% are singletons. Stated treatment: some 19 received Ad26.COV2.S at low or high dose, single or two shots; about 5 received placebo; per-sample allocation not given. Collection of the samples took place on day 63 after the first injection of vaccine or placebo. An adult aged 18-55 years in Boston served as the donor. The trim removed 2 bases at V and 0 bases at J, leaving 3 bases unmatched. The CDR3 runs 17 residues. CDR1 and CDR2 (germline): SGHVS, FQNEAQ.

The J gene is TRBJ1-6, the V gene TRBV7-8; 8 nucleotides match TRBD1. The source is a person between 18 and 59 years old who received the Ad26.COV2.S COVID-19 vaccine or a placebo. The material sequenced was peripheral blood, taken in a trial of Ad26.COV2.S vaccine versus placebo. CDR3 loop: CASSLWTGSSYNSPLHF. The CDR3 DNA reads as TGTGCCAGCAGCTTATGGACAGGGAGCTCCTATAATTCACCCCTCCACTTT.